Each of the 9 T cell receptor beta chains below was sequenced from the same sample in a study of neurological immune-mediated disorders. MiXCR was run by TCRdb on the 5' RACE reads, yielding one entry per CDR3 protein. Here the sample spans more than 45,000 distinct CDR3 sequences, approximately 4% being singletons. Sequenced input: PBMCs. The source is a woman under 40 with multiple sclerosis.

This clonotype was seen many times. CDR3 residues: CASSVEGWDSVQFF. CDR3 DNA: TGTGCCAGCAGCGTAGAAGGGTGGGATAGTGTGCAGTTCTTC. The rearrangement links TRBV9 to TRBJ2-1; D ambiguous. CDR3 length equals 14 residues. V dropped 0 bases and J dropped 12 bases, with 16 bases sitting between them. Germline CDR1 is SGDLS and CDR2 is YYNGEE.

This clonotype came up many times. This chain joins TRBV20-1 and TRBJ2-3; no clear D gene. This CDR3 is built from 10 residues. With 5 bases removed from V and 4 bases from J, the gap between germline ends came to 4 bases. Germline-derived CDR1 and CDR2 are DFQATT and SNEGSKA (reference sequence). Here the CDR3 DNA reads TGCAGTGCTGACGCAGATACGCAGTATTTT. Its translation is CSADADTQYF.

There are many counts of this clonotype. The chain recombines TRBV28 with TRBJ2-6; possible D gene TRBD1, 5 bases. Germline V gene lookup returns CDR1 MDHEN and CDR2 SYDVKM. Trimming pared 3 bases from V and 2 bases from J, leaving 8 bases between. The CDR3 extends over 15 amino acids. The CDR3 DNA reads TGTGCCAGCAGTTTGAAAGGGGCTGGGGCCAACGTCCTGACTTTC. It yields the protein CASSLKGAGANVLTF.

This clonotype was seen many times. The CDR3: CASSPTSGAYTGELFF. In nucleotides, the CDR3 is TGCGCCAGCAGCCCCACTAGCGGGGCCTACACCGGGGAGCTGTTTTTT. The V and J genes are TRBV5-1 and TRBJ2-2, with TRBD2 matching 10 bases. The CDR3 has 16 amino acids. Germline trimming cut 4 bases from V and 3 bases from J; bases unmatched to any gene: 6. Germline V gene lookup returns CDR1 SGHRS and CDR2 YFSETQ.

This clonotype showed up many times. This sequence joins TRBV20-1 and TRBJ2-7; D might be TRBD2 (6 bases). CDR1 is DFQATT and CDR2 is SNEGSKA in the germline V gene (reference sequence). The V end was cut by 0 bases, the J end by 5 bases, with 17 bases between. There are 15 residues in the CDR3. This chain's CDR3 is CSAREGTGSPHEQYF. In DNA form, the CDR3 reads TGCAGTGCTAGAGAGGGGACTGGGTCCCCCCACGAGCAGTACTTC.

The rearrangement links TRBV7-6 to TRBJ2-7; 7 nucleotides agree with TRBD1. The length of the CDR3 is 14 residues. The V gene end was trimmed by 4 bases and the J gene end by 2 bases; junction bases not matched to a gene: 5. Germline CDR1 is SGHVS and CDR2 is FNYEAQ. For the CDR3, the DNA is TGTGCCAGCAGCTGGCGACAGGGAGCCTACGAGCAGTACTTC. Amino acid sequence: CASSWRQGAYEQYF.

The table lists this clonotype with many counts. The chain links TRBV6-2 or TRBV6-3 to TRBJ1-5; 7 nucleotides match TRBD1. The CDR3 length is 14 residues. The V gene end was trimmed by 8 bases and the J gene end by 2 bases; junction bases not matched to a gene: 6. Germline V gene lookup returns CDR1 MNHEY and CDR2 SVGEGT. The CDR3 region has the DNA TGTGCCAGCTGGAGGGGGCGAGGCAATCAGCCCCAGCATTTT. Protein: CASWRGRGNQPQHF.

The sample holds many counts of this clonotype. The chain joins TRBV5-1 to TRBJ2-7; D perhaps matches TRBD2 (6 bases). V shed 4 bases and J shed 6 bases, with 17 bases lying between them. This CDR3 region has 14 residues. Per the germline V gene, CDR1 is SGHRS and CDR2 is YFSETQ. CDR3 sequence: CASSPDRVGSEQYF. The CDR3 nucleotides read TGCGCCAGCAGCCCCGACCGGGTCGGGAGCGAGCAGTACTTC.

There are many counts of this clonotype. The V gene is TRBV20-1, the J gene TRBJ2-1; D ambiguous. From germline, CDR1 is DFQATT and CDR2 SNEGSKA (reference sequence). This CDR3 has 13 residues. V shed 2 bases and J shed 0 bases, with 5 bases lying between them. CDR3 in DNA: TGCAGTGCTAGAACGAGCTCCTACAATGAGCAGTTCTTC. Translating it yields CSARTSSYNEQFF.